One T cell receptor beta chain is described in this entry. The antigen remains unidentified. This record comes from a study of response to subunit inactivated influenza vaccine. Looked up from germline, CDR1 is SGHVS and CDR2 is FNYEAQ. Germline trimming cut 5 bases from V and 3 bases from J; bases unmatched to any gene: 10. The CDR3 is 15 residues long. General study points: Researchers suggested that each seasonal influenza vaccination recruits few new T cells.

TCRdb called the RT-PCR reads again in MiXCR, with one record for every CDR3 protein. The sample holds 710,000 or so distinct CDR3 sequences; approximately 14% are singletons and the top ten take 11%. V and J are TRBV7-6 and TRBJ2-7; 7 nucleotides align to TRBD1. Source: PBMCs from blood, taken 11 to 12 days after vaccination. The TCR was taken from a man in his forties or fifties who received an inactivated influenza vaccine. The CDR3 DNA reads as TGTGCCAGCAGCCCCTCGCCGGGACAGAGCTACGAGCAGTACTTC. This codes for CASSPSPGQSYEQYF.